This T cell receptor (beta chain) was sequenced in a study of cytomegalovirus exposure and HLA in healthy donors. The CDR3 runs 12 residues. Trimming stripped 3 bases from V and 5 bases from J, with 7 bases between. From germline, CDR1 is KGHSH and CDR2 LQKENI. At sampling all donors were nominally healthy, likely with unrecorded immune exposures. About this clone itself: Its antigen is unidentified.

PCR primers comprised 60 Vbeta and 13 Jbeta primers. Assay used: immunoSEQ multiplex PCR; TCRdb lists only in-frame clones, some missing. The sample lists over 150,000 clones; about four fifths were seen once. General study points: As confirmed in vitro, three CMV-associated chains were specific for CMV antigens. Some V segments (TRBV6-2 and TRBV6-3 among them) were excluded as indistinguishable.

The clonotype comes from a man in his late teens or twenties in good health and CMV-seronegative. The sequencing input was PBMCs. V usage is TRBV18 and J usage is TRBJ2-5, with TRBD2 as a possible D gene (6 bases). The CDR3 reads CASSPGGETQYF. The CDR3 DNA is TGTGCCAGCTCACCGGGGGGTGAGACCCAGTACTTC. The full variable domain, its missing parts supplied by reference TRBV18 and TRBJ2-5, is NAGVMQNPRHLVRRRGQEARLRCSPMKGHSHVYWYRQLPEEGLKFMVYLQKENIIDESGMPKERFSAEFPKEGPSILRIQQVVRGDSAAYFCASSPGGETQYFGPGTRLLVL.